This TCR beta chain was observed in a study of CD8+ T cells in alopecia areata listed by TCRdb under 2018. Study-wide context: Treated patients were enrolled in an open-label pilot trial of oral tofacitinib, 5 to 10 mg twice daily, for moderate-to-severe alopecia areata. Patients stayed on tofacitinib for 6 to 18 months and then had 6 months of follow-up off drug so that delayed response and recurrence could be assessed. The SALT score, which quantifies the percentage of affected scalp surface area, was used to measure disease severity in treated patients. The study used high-throughput TCRbeta sequencing to examine T cell clonal expansion in alopecia areata, in both the C3H/HeJ mouse model and human patients. In humans, TCRbeta sequencing was performed on scalp tissue and on sorted CD4+ and CD8+ peripheral blood T cells from healthy controls and from patients with patchy or totalis/universalis alopecia areata. Patients on tofacitinib were biopsied at baseline and after 4 and 24 weeks of treatment, and several of the patients also had a later scalp biopsy. Clonality in the scalp was compared among normal scalp (n=4), patchy alopecia areata scalp (n=8), and alopecia totalis/universalis scalp (n=8). RNA was extracted with the PAXgene miRNA kit for fixed scalp, the miRNeasy kit for PBMCs, and the RNeasy kit for mouse skin. TCRbeta CDR3 regions were amplified by immunoSEQ multiplex PCR with 35 Vbeta forward and 13 Jbeta reverse primers. Overall results and qualifications from the work: Compared with normal scalp, lesional scalp had higher clonality and more expanded CD8+ clones, particularly in alopecia totalis/universalis, a pattern that suggests antigenic drive. Scalp clonality and the number of expanded CD8+ clones among the top 100 scalp clones were significantly decreased by tofacitinib. Many expanded lesional clones persisted in scalp and blood during tofacitinib treatment, which may partly explain relapse after stopping treatment. TCR sequences shared between patients were less clear than in mice, possibly partly because of HLA diversity in the patient population. Because the treated cohort was small and included a single nonresponder, larger studies are needed to assess links between baseline CD8+ expansion and response. Unlike mouse skin, which is dominated by gammadelta T cells, normal human skin has resident alphabeta T cells that are also sequenced, and this complicates analysis of the scalp TCR repertoire.

Explained via the paper, the time point label denotes: roughly 27 days on oral tofacitinib. In light of the paper, this sample's treatment or condition label describes: oral pan-JAK inhibitor, 5-10 mg twice daily. Peripheral blood and lesional scalp punch biopsies were obtained from patients with alopecia areata. PBMCs were isolated by density centrifugation and stained for CD3, CD4 and CD8, after which CD4+ and CD8+ T cells were sorted on a FACSAria. The library was prepared using the immunoSEQ multiplex PCR assay. RNA was extracted from all samples and reverse transcribed into cDNA as template for TCR sequencing. SuperScript III was used for first-strand cDNA synthesis, primed with a 2:1 mix of oligo-dT and random hexamers. A synthetic immune receptor repertoire was used to gauge amplification bias, and whatever bias remained was removed computationally. Per the source publication's procedure: After raw reads were preprocessed to remove errors, the CDR3 was defined following IMGT conventions as running from the conserved cysteine to phenylalanine. To get clonality, Shannon entropy was normalized by log2 of the number of productive unique TCRs and the result was subtracted from 1. Scalp TCRbeta sequences were cross-referenced with sorted blood CD4 and CD8 repertoires so that the CD4 or CD8 identity of scalp clones could be inferred. What TCRdb holds here is the immuneACCESS table cut down to in-frame rearrangements. Part of the clones is not present; checked against another copy, under half of the missing clones reflect an unresolved V gene, and the others are unexplained. That table supplies the V and J calls and clone size; D and trimming were determined from the DNA. The sample table holds 110,000 to 150,000 clones, of which roughly 82% were seen once. 20% to 30% of the sample is taken by the ten largest.

This clone was counted a few times. Its antigen has not been determined. Base quality data are lacking; no much larger clone is found one base away. Clipping removes 5 bases from V and 1 base from J, with 4 as the unmatched junction base count. According to the germline V gene (reference sequence), CDR1 reads LNHNV and CDR2 reads YYDKDF. From the cysteine up to the phenylalanine, the CDR3 has a length of 15 residues. Only the CDR3 portion is preserved as DNA: 45 bases, with reading frame beginning at the first base. The chain links TRBV15 with TRBJ1-1, with 10 bases matching TRBD1. The specimen comprised CD8+ T cells sorted from blood, sampled at week 4, from a patient treated with tofacitinib. This sequence was found in a human donor with alopecia areata. The nucleotides read TGTGCCACCAGCCGACAGGGGGCTCCGAACACTGAAGCTTTCTTT. It translates to CATSRQGAPNTEAFF.